This is a list of T cell receptor beta chains from one sample in a study of blood T cell repertoires in COVID-19. Using immunoSEQ multiplex PCR, the repertoire was profiled, and TCRdb retains in-frame clones only, with some absent. The table lists 200,000 to 250,000 clones, around 80% of them singletons. What was sequenced was PBMCs or T cells enriched from blood (not recorded which). The receptors originated from a man aged 55 to 69 who had recovered from COVID-19. CDR3s include the opening cysteine and the closing phenylalanine or tryptophan. Fields, in order: V gene, clone size, J gene, D gene, CDR3 protein. D genes are given only for firm matches. Not all rows give a size; the values are once, few, many and, for expanded clones, a class.

TRBV18	-	TRBJ2-7	TRBD2	CASSPSGGLAYEQYF
TRBV2	-	TRBJ2-2	TRBD1	CASSRDREGGELFF
TRBV3-1/TRBV3-2	-	TRBJ1-6	-	CASSLGSRQNFYYNSPLHF
TRBV12-3/TRBV12-4	-	TRBJ1-2	-	CASSRDTLYGYTF
TRBV6-2/TRBV6-3	once	TRBJ2-3	TRBD2	CASSPPGLAGAEAQYF
TRBV27	-	TRBJ2-6	-	CASSSLVSSGANVLTF
TRBV3-1/TRBV3-2	-	TRBJ1-6	-	CASSQQGYNSPLHF
TRBV2	-	TRBJ1-2	-	CASSDSERSAGRSYTF
TRBV7-3	-	TRBJ2-2	-	CASSLHAQAPGELFF
TRBV11-3	-	TRBJ2-5	TRBD1	CASSLGQGGRETQYF
TRBV5-6	-	TRBJ1-1	TRBD1	CASSLYDRVVDTEAFF
TRBV7-2	-	TRBJ1-1	TRBD1	CASSLGQKNTEAFF
TRBV6-6	once	TRBJ2-5	TRBD2	CASSPRTSGAETQYF
TRBV9	-	TRBJ1-1	-	CASSVDTNTEAFF
TRBV21-1	-	TRBJ1-6	-	CAIWTAYNSPLHF
TRBV6-1	-	TRBJ2-5	-	CASSEGRVPETQYF
TRBV6-2/TRBV6-3	few	TRBJ1-1	-	CASSFSMGGGTEAFF
TRBV9	-	TRBJ1-2	TRBD1	CASSEQGEGGYTF
TRBV19	few	TRBJ1-6	TRBD1	CASSMGQYNSPLHF
TRBV18	-	TRBJ2-1	TRBD1	CASSPGQDPYNEQFF
TRBV10-3	once	TRBJ2-7	TRBD1	CAIKGQGALFEQYF
TRBV27	-	TRBJ1-5	-	CASSSIPPGAINQPQHF
TRBV4-3	-	TRBJ2-5	TRBD2	CASSQVSGRVLAGGQETQYF
TRBV6-1	-	TRBJ1-2	-	CASSEERRAYGYTF
TRBV7-8	-	TRBJ1-1	-	CASSLGRWSTEAFF
TRBV11-1	-	TRBJ2-5	TRBD2	CASSPGEGRGETQYF
TRBV2	once	TRBJ1-2	TRBD1	CASRIPGPGQNVSYGYTF
TRBV5-1	-	TRBJ2-1	TRBD2	CASRGSLAINEQFF
TRBV25-1	-	TRBJ1-2	TRBD1	CASSPPGGAWGYTF
TRBV3-1/TRBV3-2	-	TRBJ1-5	-	CASSQGRVNQPQHF
TRBV4-2	-	TRBJ1-2	TRBD1	CASSPATGSAYGYTF
TRBV12-3/TRBV12-4	-	TRBJ2-7	-	CASSFDGRWVQYF
TRBV5-4	-	TRBJ2-7	-	CASSFTGYNEQYF
TRBV6-2/TRBV6-3	once	TRBJ2-3	TRBD2	CASSFSGDSTDTQYF
TRBV5-1	-	TRBJ2-6	-	CASSLRQNSGANVLTF
TRBV19	once	TRBJ1-5	-	CATSTGEYQPQHF
TRBV5-1	-	TRBJ1-3	-	CASSLAGPSGNTIYF
TRBV24-1	-	TRBJ2-1	TRBD2	CATSDRLAASYNEQFF
TRBV29-1	-	TRBJ2-5	TRBD1	CSVEARGRKTQYF
TRBV7-8	once	TRBJ2-5	-	CASSPRPETQYF
TRBV6-5	-	TRBJ1-4	-	CASSPTGPNEKLFF
TRBV5-1	once	TRBJ1-1	TRBD1	CASSFGQATSTEAFF
TRBV6-5	-	TRBJ1-4	-	CASREVFPTNEKLFF
TRBV20-1	once	TRBJ2-7	TRBD1	CSASWLKSGQGVTYEQYF
TRBV6-5	-	TRBJ2-3	TRBD1	CASSSGGRRDTQYF
TRBV6-5	-	TRBJ1-6	-	CASSYSTQGYSPLHF
TRBV7-9	few	TRBJ1-3	-	CASSLSAVGNTIYF
TRBV6-5	-	TRBJ1-5	TRBD1	CASRQGNQPQHF
TRBV3-1/TRBV3-2	-	TRBJ1-1	-	CASSQLATGNTEAFF
TRBV2	-	TRBJ1-2	TRBD1	CATKRDRINLNYGYTF
TRBV4-2	-	TRBJ2-3	TRBD2	CASSQKGLAGSLASTDTQYF
TRBV5-1	once	TRBJ2-7	-	CASSSGIFPYEQYF
TRBV6-5	-	TRBJ2-7	TRBD1	CASSYPQSGGSYEQYF
TRBV7-2	-	TRBJ1-5	-	CASSLSGGGEPQHF
TRBV5-6	-	TRBJ1-5	TRBD1	CASSLAAQPGGPQHF
TRBV2	-	TRBJ1-2	TRBD1	CASSPRDSYGYTF
TRBV24-1	once	TRBJ1-1	TRBD1	CATSEDGTGSEAFF
TRBV3-1/TRBV3-2	-	TRBJ1-5	-	CASSQGRASNQPQHF
TRBV7-2	-	TRBJ1-1	-	CASSLGMNTEAFF